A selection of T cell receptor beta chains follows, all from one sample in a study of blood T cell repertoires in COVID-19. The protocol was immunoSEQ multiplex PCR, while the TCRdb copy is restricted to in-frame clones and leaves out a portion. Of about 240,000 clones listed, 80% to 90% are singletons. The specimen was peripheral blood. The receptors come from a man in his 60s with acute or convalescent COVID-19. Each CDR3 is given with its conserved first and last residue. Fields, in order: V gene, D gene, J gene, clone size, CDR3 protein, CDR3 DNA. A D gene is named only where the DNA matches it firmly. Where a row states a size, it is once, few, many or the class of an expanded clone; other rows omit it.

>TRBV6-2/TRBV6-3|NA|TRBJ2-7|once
CASSYPSVSYEQYF
TGTGCCAGCAGTTACCCTTCGGTTTCCTACGAGCAGTACTTC
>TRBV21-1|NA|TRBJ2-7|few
CASSTKCCNYEQYF
TGTGCCAGCTCCACAAAGTGTTGCAACTACGAGCAGTACTTC
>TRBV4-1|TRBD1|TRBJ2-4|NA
CASSQERGRRNIQYF
TGCGCCAGCAGCCAAGAAAGGGGGCGCAGAAACATTCAGTACTTC
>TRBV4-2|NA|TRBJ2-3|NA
CASSQALAGKDTQYF
TGTGCCAGCAGCCAAGCACTAGCCGGGAAAGATACGCAGTATTTT
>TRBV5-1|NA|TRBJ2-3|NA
CASSAGPGYSTDTQYF
TGCGCCAGCAGCGCGGGACCGGGGTACAGCACAGATACGCAGTATTTT
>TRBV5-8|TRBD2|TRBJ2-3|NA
CASSRLAGTDTQYF
TGTGCCAGCAGCCGACTAGCGGGAACCGATACGCAGTATTTT
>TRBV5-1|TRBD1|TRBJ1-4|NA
CASSFRGEHEKLFF
TGCGCCAGCAGCTTCAGGGGGGAACATGAAAAACTGTTTTTT
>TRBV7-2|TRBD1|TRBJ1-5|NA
CASSYHRGPNQPQHF
TGTGCCAGCAGCTATCACAGGGGACCCAATCAGCCCCAGCATTTT
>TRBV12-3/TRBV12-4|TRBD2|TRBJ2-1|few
CASNPSRESEQFF
TGTGCCAGCAACCCGTCGCGGGAGAGTGAGCAGTTCTTC
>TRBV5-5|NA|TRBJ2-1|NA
CASSLVARGRSNEQFF
TGTGCCAGCAGCTTGGTTGCCAGGGGAAGATCCAATGAGCAGTTCTTC
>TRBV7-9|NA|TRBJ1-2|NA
CASITTRLPGSGYTF
TGTGCCAGCATCACGACCCGCCTTCCAGGGTCCGGCTACACCTTC
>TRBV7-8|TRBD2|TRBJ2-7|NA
CASSSGGGVSSYEQYF
TGTGCCAGCAGCTCCGGGGGAGGGGTATCATCCTACGAGCAGTACTTC
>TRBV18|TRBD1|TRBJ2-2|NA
CASSPQGQKNTGELFF
TGTGCCAGCTCACCACAGGGACAGAAAAACACCGGGGAGCTGTTTTTT
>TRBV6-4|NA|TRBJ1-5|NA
CASSGRRNQPQHF
TGTGCCAGCAGTGGGCGGAGAAATCAGCCCCAGCATTTT
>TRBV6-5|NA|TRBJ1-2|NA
CASSRRLNYGYTF
TGTGCCAGCAGCCGGCGACTGAACTATGGCTACACCTTC
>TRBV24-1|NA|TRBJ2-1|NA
CATSDPTPRSEQFF
TGTGCCACCAGTGATCCGACCCCACGGAGTGAGCAGTTCTTC
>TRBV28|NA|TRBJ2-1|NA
CASSLRLWGSAGYNEQFF
TGTGCCAGCAGTTTAAGGTTATGGGGCAGCGCAGGATACAATGAGCAGTTCTTC
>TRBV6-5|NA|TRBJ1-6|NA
CASAQGESYNSPLHF
TGTGCCAGTGCACAGGGCGAGTCCTATAATTCACCCCTCCACTTT
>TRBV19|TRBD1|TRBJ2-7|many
CASSIRQGASEQYF
TGTGCCAGTAGTATTCGACAGGGGGCGAGTGAGCAGTACTTC
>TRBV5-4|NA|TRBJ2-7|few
CASSFSGSYYEQYF
TGTGCCAGCAGCTTTTCAGGATCTTACTACGAGCAGTACTTC
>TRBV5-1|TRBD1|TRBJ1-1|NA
CASSSGQGILDAFF
TGCGCCAGCAGCTCCGGACAGGGAATCCTTGATGCTTTCTTT
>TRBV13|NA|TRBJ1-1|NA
CASSLGGLNTEAFF
TGTGCCAGCAGCTTAGGCGGTCTGAACACTGAAGCTTTCTTT
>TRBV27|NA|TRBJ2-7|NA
CASSLGQVSYEQYF
TGTGCCAGCAGTTTAGGGCAGGTCTCCTACGAGCAGTACTTC
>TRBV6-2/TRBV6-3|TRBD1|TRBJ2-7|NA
CASSSDRDYEQYF
TGTGCCAGCAGTTCAGACAGGGACTACGAGCAGTACTTC
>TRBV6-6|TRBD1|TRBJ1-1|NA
CASSLQGGTEAFF
TGTGCCAGCAGTCTACAGGGGGGCACTGAAGCTTTCTTT
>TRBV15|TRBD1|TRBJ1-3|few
CATSVDRGPGNTIYF
TGTGCCACCAGCGTTGACAGGGGGCCTGGAAACACCATATATTTT
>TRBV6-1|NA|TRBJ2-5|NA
CASSEAAGAAETQYF
TGTGCCAGCAGTGAAGCCGCAGGGGCAGCAGAGACCCAGTACTTC
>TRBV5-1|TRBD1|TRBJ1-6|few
CASSWGQGESSPLHF
TGCGCCAGCAGCTGGGGACAGGGGGAAAGTTCACCCCTCCACTTT
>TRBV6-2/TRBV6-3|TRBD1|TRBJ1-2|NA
CASSSQGALNGYTF
TGTGCCAGCAGTTCACAGGGGGCGCTGAATGGCTACACCTTC
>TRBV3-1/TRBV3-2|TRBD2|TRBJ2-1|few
CASSQGTGGSYNEQFF
TGTGCCAGCAGCCAAGGCACGGGAGGCTCCTACAATGAGCAGTTCTTC
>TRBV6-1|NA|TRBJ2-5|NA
CASSEAPVMRDGETQYF
TGTGCCAGCAGTGAAGCGCCGGTGATGAGGGATGGGGAGACCCAGTACTTC
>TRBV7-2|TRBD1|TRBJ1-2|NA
CASSLGTGYGYTF
TGTGCCAGCAGCTTAGGGACAGGTTATGGCTACACCTTC
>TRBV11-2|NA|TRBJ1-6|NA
CASSLAPTGGSPLHF
TGTGCCAGCAGCTTAGCACCGACTGGCGGGTCACCCCTCCACTTT
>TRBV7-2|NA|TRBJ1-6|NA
CASTAGSRYNSPLHF
TGTGCCAGCACGGCGGGCAGCCGGTATAATTCACCCCTCCACTTT
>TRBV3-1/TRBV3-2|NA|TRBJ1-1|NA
CASSQGGLEAFF
TGTGCCAGCAGCCAAGGCGGCCTGGAAGCTTTCTTT
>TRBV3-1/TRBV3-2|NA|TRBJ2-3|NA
CASSQRLGEVDTQYF
TGTGCCAGCAGCCAAAGGCTAGGTGAGGTGGATACGCAGTATTTT
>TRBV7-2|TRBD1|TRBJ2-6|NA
CASSLEGASGANVLTF
TGTGCCAGCAGCTTAGAGGGGGCCTCTGGGGCCAACGTCCTGACTTTC
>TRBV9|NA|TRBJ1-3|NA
CASRGRTGGDTIYF
TGTGCCAGCAGAGGGCGGACTGGAGGCGACACCATATATTTT
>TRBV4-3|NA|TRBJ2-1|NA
CASSQVVQYNEQFF
TGCGCCAGCAGCCAAGTTGTACAGTACAATGAGCAGTTCTTC
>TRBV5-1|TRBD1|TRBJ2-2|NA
CASSSETGATGELFF
TGCGCCAGCAGTTCCGAGACAGGGGCCACCGGGGAGCTGTTTTTT
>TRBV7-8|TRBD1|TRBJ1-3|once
CASSLAGTASGNTIYF
TGTGCCAGCAGCTTAGCCGGGACAGCCTCTGGAAACACCATATATTTT
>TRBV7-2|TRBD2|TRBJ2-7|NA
CASSLTLAGGGQYEQYF
TGTGCCAGCAGCTTAACCCTAGCGGGAGGGGGACAGTACGAGCAGTACTTC
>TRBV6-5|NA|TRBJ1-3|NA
CASTLGQYSGNTIYF
TGTGCCAGCACCTTAGGACAGTACTCTGGAAACACCATATATTTT
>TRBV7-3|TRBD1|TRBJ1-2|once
CASSPPTGGGITF
TGTGCCAGCAGCCCACCGACAGGGGGGGGCATTACATTC
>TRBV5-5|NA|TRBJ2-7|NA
CASSLPGAYEQYF
TGTGCCAGCAGCTTGCCCGGAGCCTACGAGCAGTACTTC
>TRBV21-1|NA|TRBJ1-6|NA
CASSKGKDRGASPLHF
TGTGCCAGCAGCAAAGGGAAGGACAGGGGGGCTTCACCCCTCCACTTT
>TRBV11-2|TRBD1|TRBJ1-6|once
CASSPDRDSPLHF
TGTGCCAGCAGCCCGGACAGGGATTCACCCCTCCACTTT
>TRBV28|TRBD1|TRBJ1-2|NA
CASRDSRNYGYTF
TGTGCCAGCCGGGACAGCCGCAACTATGGCTACACCTTC
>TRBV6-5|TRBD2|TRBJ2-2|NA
CASNPSGMLSGELFF
TGTGCCAGCAACCCTAGCGGGATGCTATCCGGGGAGCTGTTTTTT
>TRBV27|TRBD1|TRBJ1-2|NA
CASSPGGNYGYTF
TGTGCCAGCAGTCCAGGGGGTAACTATGGCTACACCTTC
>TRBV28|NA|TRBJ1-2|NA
CASSFYRHDYGYTF
TGTGCCAGCAGTTTTTACAGGCATGACTATGGCTACACCTTC
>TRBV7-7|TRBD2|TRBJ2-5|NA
CASSLGGTSRETQYF
TGTGCTAGCAGCTTAGGAGGGACTAGTAGGGAGACCCAGTACTTC
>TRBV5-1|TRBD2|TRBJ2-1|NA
CASSSLAGGGNEQFF
TGCGCCAGCAGCTCGTTAGCGGGAGGGGGCAATGAGCAGTTCTTC